What follows are 10 T cell receptor beta chains derived from one specimen sequenced in a study of blood T cell repertoires in COVID-19. Libraries were prepared by immunoSEQ multiplex PCR; TCRdb keeps only in-frame clonotypes and omits some of them. This table holds approximately 36,000 clones, under 90% found once. Sequencing input: peripheral blood. These receptors all stem from a man aged 55 to 70 with COVID-19, enrolled during active disease.

The chain joins TRBV5-4 to TRBJ1-1; 9 positions match TRBD1. Germline CDR1 reads SGHNT; CDR2 reads YYREEE (reference sequence). The trim removed 3 bases at V and 5 bases at J, leaving 5 bases unmatched. This CDR3 is 14 amino acids long. As DNA, the CDR3 is TGTGCCAGCAGCTACGGGACAGGGAGAACTGAAGCTTTCTTT. This sequence encodes CASSYGTGRTEAFF.

The chain carries TRBV9 and TRBJ1-1, with D hard to call. Germline V gives CDR1 SGDLS, CDR2 YYNGEE. V shed 2 bases and J shed 0 bases, with 5 bases lying between them. CDR3 length: 13 amino acids. The CDR3 protein is CASSVKLNTEAFF. The CDR3, as DNA: TGTGCCAGCAGCGTTAAATTGAACACTGAAGCTTTCTTT.

This chain links TRBV19 with TRBJ2-2; TRBD1 is a possible D gene (5 bases). The CDR3 runs to 15 residues. Deletions cut 0 bases from V and 13 bases from J, with 18 bases between. Germline V gives CDR1 LNHDA, CDR2 SQIVND (reference sequence). The CDR3 DNA reads TGTGCCAGTAGTATAGATTGGGCAGGGCCCTTGGGGCTGTTTTTT. Its translation is CASSIDWAGPLGLFF. Combining the CDR3 with reference TRBV19 and TRBJ2-2 gives the whole variable domain DGGITQSPKYLFRKEGQNVTLSCEQNLNHDAMYWYRQDPGQGLRLIYYSQIVNDFQKGDIAEGYSVSREKKESFPLTVTSAQKNPTAFYLCASSIDWAGPLGLFFGEGSRLTVL.

The rearrangement joins TRBV5-4 to TRBJ1-2; TRBD1 might be the D (5 bases). The CDR3 totals 16 residues. Germline CDR1 reads SGHNT; CDR2 reads YYREEE (reference sequence). V lost 4 bases to trimming and J lost 0 bases, with 16 bases between them. The CDR3 bases are TGTGCCAGCAGCCCGTGGACGGGGGAGACTAACTATGGCTACACCTTC. Translating it yields CASSPWTGETNYGYTF.

The rearrangement links TRBV15 to TRBJ2-1, with 12 bases matching TRBD1. CDR1 and CDR2 from the germline V gene are LNHNV and YYDKDF (reference sequence). The CDR3 is made up of 17 amino acids. The junction had 9 bases not matched to a gene; V was cut back by 2 bases and J by 7 bases. CDR3 sequence (DNA): TGTGCCACCAGCAGAAGAGCCGGGACAGGGGGCGTGAATGAGCAGTTCTTC. Protein product: CATSRRAGTGGVNEQFF.

The J gene is TRBJ2-5, the V gene TRBV19; 8 nucleotides match TRBD1. CDR3 length equals 14 residues. CDR1 LNHDA and CDR2 SQIVND come from the germline V gene (reference sequence). V gave up 4 bases and J gave up 2 bases; unmatched junction bases: 3. The CDR3 reads CASSTGGGQETQYF. The CDR3, as DNA: TGTGCCAGTAGTACAGGGGGCGGTCAAGAGACCCAGTACTTC.

The CDR3 region is CASSLQANYGYTF. For the CDR3, the DNA is TGTGCCAGCAGTTTACAGGCTAACTATGGCTACACCTTC. This sequence joins TRBV5-6 and TRBJ1-2; a possible D gene is TRBD1 (5 bases). Trimming took 5 bases from V and 0 from J, leaving 8 bases between them. This CDR3 comprises 13 residues. Germline CDR1 reads SGHDT; CDR2 reads YYEEEE. Full variable domain (outside the CDR3, taken from reference TRBV5-6 and TRBJ1-2): DAGVTQSPTHLIKTRGQQVTLRCSPKSGHDTVSWYQQALGQGPQFIFQYYEEEERQRGNFPDRFSGHQFPNYSSELNVNALLLGDSALYLCASSLQANYGYTFGSGTRLTVV.

The gene calls are TRBV28 and TRBJ1-2; D remains unclear. Germline V gene data show CDR1 as MDHEN and CDR2 as SYDVKM. The CDR3 length is 11 residues. V was cut by 6 bases and J by 9 bases, with 11 bases left in between. The CDR3 coding sequence is TGTGCCAGCAGCTCCGGGGTCAGCTACACCTTC. Translated, it gives CASSSGVSYTF.

As DNA, the CDR3 is TGTGCCAGCAGTTACTCGACGGGGACAGGAGGGGAAAAACTGTTTTTT. Protein product: CASSYSTGTGGEKLFF. The gene calls are TRBV6-6 and TRBJ1-4; 8 nucleotides agree with TRBD1. The J segment lost 8 bases and the V segment lost 0 bases, leaving 8 bases of the junction unmatched. This CDR3 comprises 16 residues. The germline gives CDR1 MNHNY, CDR2 SVGAGI (reference sequence).

The chain joins TRBV4-1 to TRBJ2-3; D is undetermined. This CDR3 is 18 amino acids long. V was cut by 1 base and J by 6 bases, with 23 bases left in between. Germline values: CDR1 MGHRA, CDR2 YSYEKL. This CDR3 is CASSQVVVRGDHGDTQYF. Written as DNA, the CDR3 is TGCGCCAGCAGCCAAGTCGTAGTGCGAGGAGATCATGGGGATACGCAGTATTTT.